These T cell receptor beta chains were read from a single sample in a study of cytomegalovirus exposure and HLA in healthy donors. Method: immunoSEQ multiplex PCR; TCRdb's copy keeps in-frame clones and lacks some. The sample has approximately 150,000 clones; around 72% are singletons. The source material was PBMCs. Receptors were obtained from a man aged 35-49 years in good health and CMV-seronegative. The CDR3 runs from the conserved cysteine through the conserved F or W. D genes are given only for firm matches. Not all rows give a size; the values are once, few, many and, for expanded clones, a class.

d_gene	v_gene	abundance	j_gene	CDR3aa	CDR3nt
TRBD1	TRBV9	-	TRBJ2-4	CASSERTGGIDRNIQYF	TGTGCCAGCAGCGAGCGGACAGGGGGCATCGATCGGAACATTCAGTACTTC
TRBD2	TRBV6-1	-	TRBJ2-3	CASSALAGSTDTQYF	TGTGCCAGCAGTGCCCTAGCGGGTAGCACAGATACGCAGTATTTT
-	TRBV7-9	-	TRBJ2-1	CASSLVTDYLSSYNEQFF	TGTGCCAGCAGCTTAGTTACGGACTACCTCAGCTCCTACAATGAGCAGTTCTTC
-	TRBV5-1	-	TRBJ1-1	CASSLVVSGSTEAFF	TGCGCCAGCAGCTTGGTGGTTAGCGGGAGCACTGAAGCTTTCTTT
TRBD1	TRBV9	-	TRBJ1-1	CASSARDRGRGVNTEAFF	TGTGCCAGCAGCGCCCGGGACAGGGGGCGCGGGGTGAACACTGAAGCTTTCTTT
TRBD2	TRBV7-9	-	TRBJ2-5	CASSLASAGEQYF	TGTGCCAGCAGCTTAGCTTCGGCGGGAGAGCAGTACTTC
-	TRBV2	-	TRBJ2-1	CASSETRFVYNEQFF	TGTGCCAGCAGTGAGACTAGATTCGTCTACAATGAGCAGTTCTTC
TRBD2	TRBV27	-	TRBJ2-7	CATQTSGISYEQYF	TGTGCCACCCAGACTAGCGGGATCTCCTACGAGCAGTACTTC
-	TRBV6-1	few	TRBJ1-1	CASIWTAEDEAFF	TGTGCCAGCATTTGGACAGCCGAGGATGAAGCTTTCTTT
TRBD1	TRBV7-2	-	TRBJ1-2	CASSLVGTENYGYTF	TGTGCCAGCAGCTTAGTAGGGACAGAGAACTATGGCTACACCTTC
TRBD2	TRBV6-6	-	TRBJ2-7	CASSGRVDTPYEQYF	TGTGCCAGCTCTGGGAGGGTAGACACCCCCTACGAGCAGTACTTC
-	TRBV6-5	few	TRBJ2-7	CASSEAERDEQYF	TGTGCCAGCAGTGAAGCGGAGAGGGACGAGCAGTACTTC
-	TRBV28	-	TRBJ1-5	CASSFAGQPQHF	TGTGCCAGCAGTTTCGCGGGTCAGCCCCAGCATTTT
-	TRBV5-1	-	TRBJ2-1	CASSLAFGGSYNEQFF	TGCGCCAGCAGCTTGGCCTTTGGGGGGTCCTACAATGAGCAGTTCTTC
TRBD1	TRBV6-1	-	TRBJ2-3	CASLKGAASTDTQYF	TGTGCCAGCTTGAAGGGGGCGGCTAGCACAGATACGCAGTATTTT
-	TRBV5-4	once	TRBJ2-5	CASSLGGFGAQETQYF	TGTGCCAGCAGCTTGGGCGGCTTTGGGGCCCAAGAGACCCAGTACTTC
-	TRBV18	-	TRBJ2-1	CASSPSGNEQFF	TGTGCCAGCTCACCGAGCGGCAATGAGCAGTTCTTC
TRBD2	TRBV5-6	-	TRBJ2-5	CASTPGGGPNRETQYF	TGTGCCAGCACCCCCGGGGGGGGCCCAAATCGAGAGACCCAGTACTTC
-	TRBV10-3	-	TRBJ1-2	CAISALTGRINYGYTF	TGTGCCATCAGTGCCCTGACAGGACGAATCAACTATGGCTACACCTTC
TRBD2	TRBV27	-	TRBJ2-1	CASSSREGLYNEQFF	TGTGCCAGCAGTTCCCGGGAGGGCCTCTACAATGAGCAGTTCTTC
TRBD1	TRBV5-1	-	TRBJ2-3	CASSLEGTGTDTQYF	TGCGCCAGCAGCTTGGAGGGGACAGGCACAGATACGCAGTATTTT
-	TRBV2	-	TRBJ2-2	CASTRGLTGELFF	TGTGCCAGCACTCGGGGTTTGACCGGGGAGCTGTTTTTT
-	TRBV29-1	-	TRBJ1-5	CSVETDYSNQPQHF	TGCAGCGTTGAGACAGATTATAGCAATCAGCCCCAGCATTTT